The 10 T cell receptor beta chains reported below all come from one sample, sequenced in a study of vaccination and CD4 T cells after COVID-19. CD4+ T cells that had been cultured provided DNA sequenced with the Oncomine TCR Beta short-read assay. TCRdb called the PCR reads again in MiXCR, with one record for every CDR3 protein. The table shows more than 9,000 distinct CDR3 sequences, with around 60% occurring only once. These receptors' antigens are unknown. Stated treatment: roughly nine-day PBMC culture with coronavirus spike peptide pools or control peptides (ViraFEST assay). The sample consisted of CD4+ T cells from blood, cultured in vitro. Every receptor here comes from a human donor who had recovered from COVID-19.

There are a few counts of this clonotype. V is TRBV20-1 and J is TRBJ2-1; possible D gene TRBD2, 6 bases. There are 14 residues in the CDR3. Trimming took 2 bases from V and 5 from J, leaving 13 bases between them. Germline loops: CDR1 DFQATT, CDR2 SNEGSKA (reference sequence). The CDR3 region is CSARYGRPDNEQFF. The CDR3 DNA sequence: TGCAGTGCTAGATACGGGAGACCCGACAATGAGCAGTTCTTC.

The chain employs TRBV7-9 and TRBJ2-5; no clear D. V lost 8 bases and J 4 bases, leaving 2 bases between the germline ends. Per the germline V gene, CDR1 is SEHNR and CDR2 is FQNEAQ (reference sequence). CDR3 length: 9 residues. This chain's CDR3 is CASGETQYF. The CDR3 bases are TGTGCCAGCGGAGAGACCCAGTACTTC.

The rearrangement uses TRBV4-1 and TRBJ2-2; 7 nucleotides agree with TRBD2. CDR3 length equals 15 residues. J was trimmed by 6 bases and V by 4 bases; bases with no gene match: 8. Looked up from germline, CDR1 is MGHRA and CDR2 is YSYEKL. The CDR3 protein is CASSRTRLESGELFF. As DNA, the CDR3 is TGCGCCAGCAGCCGGACTAGGCTGGAATCCGGGGAGCTGTTTTTT.

J is TRBJ1-2 and V is TRBV5-4; D gene ambiguous. The CDR3 totals 14 residues. Germline V lookup: CDR1 SGHNT, CDR2 YYREEE (reference sequence). V was clipped by 2 bases and J by 1 base, with 9 bases between them. The CDR3 region has the DNA TGTGCCAGCAGCTTCGGAATTAGTAACTATGGCTACACCTTC. It translates to CASSFGISNYGYTF.

The chain joins TRBV7-9 to TRBJ1-3; tentatively, D is TRBD1 (5 bases). V was pared by 11 bases and J by 2 bases, with 16 bases between. The CDR3 covers 14 residues. The germline gives CDR1 SEHNR, CDR2 FQNEAQ (reference sequence). The CDR3 region has the DNA TGTGCCGCAAATCGGGGGGATCCTGGAAACACCATATATTTT. Translated, it gives CAANRGDPGNTIYF.

The gene calls are TRBV5-1 and TRBJ2-3; D gene uncertain. The CDR3 totals 14 residues. Germline V CDR1 and CDR2: SGHRS, YFSETQ. V lost 5 bases, J lost 0 bases, and 10 bases lay in between. The CDR3 spells CASRVVFSTDTQYF. The CDR3 DNA follows: TGCGCCAGCAGGGTGGTATTCAGCACAGATACGCAGTATTTT. Combining the CDR3 with reference TRBV5-1 and TRBJ2-3 gives the whole variable domain KAGVTQTPRYLIKTRGQQVTLSCSPISGHRSVSWYQQTPGQGLQFLFEYFSETQRNKGNFPGRFSGRQFSNSRSEMNVSTLELGDSALYLCASRVVFSTDTQYFGPGTRLTVL.

This chain uses TRBV4-2 with TRBJ2-7, with 7 bases aligning to TRBD2. V trimming: 4 bases; J trimming: 5 bases; junction bases outside the gene matches: 14. This CDR3 is built from 16 residues. Germline CDR1 LGHNA, CDR2 YNFKEQ. The CDR3, as DNA: TGTGCCAGCAGCCTGAAAAGGGACTACCTCACGCACGAGCAGTACTTC. Translating it yields CASSLKRDYLTHEQYF.

V gene TRBV6-1 combines with J gene TRBJ1-1; D not resolved. This CDR3 region has 12 residues. CDR1 is MNHNS and CDR2 is SASEGT in the germline V gene. V was pared by 6 bases and J by 1 base, with 6 bases between. DNA for the CDR3: TGTGCCAGCAGGGGAGGGAACACTGAAGCTTTCTTT. Translation gives CASRGGNTEAFF.

This clonotype was observed a handful of times. The chain combines TRBV6-1 with TRBJ2-1; tentative D call: TRBD1 (5 bases). Germline values: CDR1 MNHNS, CDR2 SASEGT. Between the trimmed V and J ends, which lost 7 bases and 7 bases, there was a span of 17 bases. The CDR3 length is 14 residues. The chain's CDR3 is CASNGPGIGNEQFF. CDR3 DNA: TGTGCCAGCAACGGACCAGGGATCGGGAATGAGCAGTTCTTC.

The chain links TRBV29-1 to TRBJ2-5; perhaps TRBD1 as D (5 bases). This CDR3 has 16 amino acids. The ends were cut back, 7 bases at V and 5 bases at J, with 26 bases in the middle. Germline V gene lookup returns CDR1 SQVTM and CDR2 ANQGSEA. CDR3 protein: CSANGALQGVRETQYF. In DNA form, the CDR3 reads TGCAGCGCGAACGGAGCCTTGCAGGGTGTCCGGGAGACCCAGTACTTC. Based on the CDR3 plus reference TRBV29-1 and TRBJ2-5, the full variable domain is SAVISQKPSRDICQRGTSLTIQCQVDSQVTMMFWYRQQPGQSLTLIATANQGSEATYESGFVIDKFPISRPNLTFSTLTVSNMSPEDSSIYLCSANGALQGVRETQYFGPGTRLLVL.